This passage covers 9 T cell receptor beta chains from one sample sequenced in a study of blood T cells in healthy people across ages. With a J-beta primer mix and a sample-barcoded 5' primer, a second PCR ran 7 to 11 cycles. Using its own MiXCR run on the 5' RACE reads, TCRdb lists one record per CDR3 protein. This sample has about a million distinct CDR3 sequences, with around two fifths found just once. Specimen: blood. These receptors all stem from a man between 18 and 35 years old in good health.

V and J are TRBV2 and TRBJ1-4; D is unresolved. Germline lookup yields CDR1 SNHLY and CDR2 FYNNEI. Trimming pared 6 bases from V and 0 bases from J, leaving 11 bases between. The CDR3 sequence is 15 residues long. CDR3 residues: CASSRTAPTNEKLFF. CDR3 nucleotide sequence: TGTGCCAGCAGCCGCACAGCCCCAACTAATGAAAAACTGTTTTTT.

The CDR3, as DNA: TGTGCCAGCATCAGGGGGCGAAACTCGGAGCTGTTTTTT. Translated: CASIRGRNSELFF. This chain joins TRBV6-2 or TRBV6-3 and TRBJ2-2, with 8 positions matching TRBD1. CDR1 MNHEY and CDR2 SVGEGT come from the germline V gene. The ends lost 7 bases at V and 10 bases at J; junction bases unmatched: 8. This CDR3 spans 13 amino acids.

The DNA for the CDR3 is TGTGCCAGCAGTTACTCGAGATCCGATCAGCCCCAGCATTTT. Its translation: CASSYSRSDQPQHF. The V gene is TRBV6-6, the J gene TRBJ1-5; D unclear. Trimming left V 0 bases short and J 5 bases short, with 8 bases between. CDR1 is MNHNY and CDR2 is SVGAGI in the germline V gene (reference sequence). CDR3 length: 14 amino acids.

In its sample, this clonotype was seen many times. V gene TRBV9 combines with J gene TRBJ1-2; D is ambiguous. Trimming removed 3 bases at V and 0 bases at J, with 9 bases between. The CDR3 is 14 amino acids. The germline V gene encodes CDR1 SGDLS and CDR2 YYNGEE. CDR3 loop: CASSAARSNYGYTF. In DNA, the CDR3 is TGTGCCAGCAGCGCCGCCAGGTCTAACTATGGCTACACCTTC.

This clonotype was seen more than once but under ten times. The chain employs TRBV6-5 and TRBJ2-2; D remains unclear. Trimming stripped 6 bases from V and 4 bases from J, with 12 bases between. From germline, CDR1 is MNHEY and CDR2 SVGAGI. The CDR3 covers 14 residues. CDR3 coding DNA: TGTGCCAGCAGCCTGGTGGCGCTCACCGGGGAGCTGTTTTTT. Translating gives CASSLVALTGELFF.

Comments on this clonotype: With a much larger clone just one base away, this may be a read error. The genes are TRBV27 and TRBJ2-1, with 7 positions matching TRBD2. The length of the CDR3 is 14 residues. Germline V gives CDR1 MNHEY, CDR2 SMNVEV (reference sequence). V shed 8 bases and J 6 bases; nucleotides not matched to a gene: 10. This CDR3 reads CASGQAGVINEQFF. Written as DNA, the CDR3 is TGTGCCAGCGGTCAGGCGGGGGTGATCAATGAGCAGTTCTTC.

This clonotype has only a few counts. The V call is TRBV4-3, the J call TRBJ2-3; D not certain. With 1 base removed from V and 6 bases from J, the gap between germline ends came to 17 bases. Germline V lookup: CDR1 LGHNA, CDR2 YSLEER. The CDR3 is 16 amino acids. The CDR3 spells CASSQGSHRRTDTQYF. CDR3 nucleotide sequence: TGCGCCAGCAGCCAAGGCTCTCACCGACGTACGGATACGCAGTATTTT.

The table lists this clonotype with a count of one. The rearrangement uses TRBV12-3 or TRBV12-4 and TRBJ2-5; D possibly corresponds to TRBD2 (6 bases). This CDR3 has 16 amino acids. Trimming took off 7 bases at V and 11 bases at J, with 29 bases between the two ends. The CDR3 loop reads CASTIGAGGESREQYF. The CDR3 DNA is TGTGCCAGCACCATTGGGGCAGGAGGAGAGTCACGGGAGCAGTACTTC.

This clonotype turned up a few times. The CDR3 region is CAISRGAANTGELFF. The CDR3 DNA sequence: TGTGCCATCTCGAGGGGGGCAGCGAACACCGGGGAGCTGTTTTTT. The genes are TRBV11-2 and TRBJ2-2, with D tentatively TRBD1 or TRBD2 (6 bases each). The CDR3 sequence is 15 residues long. Germline V CDR1 and CDR2: SGHAT, FQNNGV. The V end was cut by 10 bases, the J end by 0 bases, with 15 bases between.